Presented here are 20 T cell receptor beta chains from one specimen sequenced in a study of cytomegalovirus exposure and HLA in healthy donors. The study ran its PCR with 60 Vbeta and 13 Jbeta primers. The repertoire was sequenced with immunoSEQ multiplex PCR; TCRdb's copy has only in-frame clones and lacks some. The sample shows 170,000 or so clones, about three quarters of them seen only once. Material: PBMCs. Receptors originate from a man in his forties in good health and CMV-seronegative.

This CDR3 reads CASNPGGGTTDTQYF. CDR3 nucleotides: TGCGCCAGCAACCCCGGCGGGGGGACGACAGATACGCAGTATTTT. The rearrangement joins TRBV10-2 to TRBJ2-3; TRBD2 matches 8 bases. The ends lost 7 bases at V and 3 bases at J; junction bases unmatched: 9. The germline V gene has CDR1 WSHSY and CDR2 SAAADI. CDR3 length equals 15 residues.

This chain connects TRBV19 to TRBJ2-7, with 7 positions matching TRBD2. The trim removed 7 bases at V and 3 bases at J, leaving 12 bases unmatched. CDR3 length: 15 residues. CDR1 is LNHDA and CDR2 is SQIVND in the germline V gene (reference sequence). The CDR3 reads CASTPTGGRIYEQYF. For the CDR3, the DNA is TGTGCCAGTACCCCTACGGGGGGTAGAATCTACGAGCAGTACTTC.

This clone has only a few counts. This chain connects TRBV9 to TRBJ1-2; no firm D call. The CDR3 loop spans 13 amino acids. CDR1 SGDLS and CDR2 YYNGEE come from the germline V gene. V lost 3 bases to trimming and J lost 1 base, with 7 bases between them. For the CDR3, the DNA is TGTGCCAGCAGCGGGCCGATTAACTATGGCTACACCTTC. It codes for CASSGPINYGYTF.

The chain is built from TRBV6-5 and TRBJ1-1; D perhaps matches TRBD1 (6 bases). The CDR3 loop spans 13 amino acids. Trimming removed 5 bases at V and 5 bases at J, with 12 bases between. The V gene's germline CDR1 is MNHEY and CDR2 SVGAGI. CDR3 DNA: TGTGCCAGCAGTCCTGGACAGCGGACTGAAGCTTTCTTT. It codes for CASSPGQRTEAFF.

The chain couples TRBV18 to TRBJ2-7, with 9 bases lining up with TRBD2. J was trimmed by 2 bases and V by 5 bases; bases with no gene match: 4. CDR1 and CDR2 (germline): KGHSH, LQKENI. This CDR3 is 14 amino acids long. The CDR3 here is CASSSRTSAYEQYF. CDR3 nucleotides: TGTGCCAGCTCATCCAGGACTAGCGCCTACGAGCAGTACTTC.

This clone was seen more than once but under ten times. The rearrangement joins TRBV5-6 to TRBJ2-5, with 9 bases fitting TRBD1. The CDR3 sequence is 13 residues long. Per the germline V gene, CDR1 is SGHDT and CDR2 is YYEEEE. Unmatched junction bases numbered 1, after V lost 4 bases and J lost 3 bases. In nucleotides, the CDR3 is TGTGCCAGCAGCCGGGACAGGGAAGAGACCCAGTACTTC. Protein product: CASSRDREETQYF.

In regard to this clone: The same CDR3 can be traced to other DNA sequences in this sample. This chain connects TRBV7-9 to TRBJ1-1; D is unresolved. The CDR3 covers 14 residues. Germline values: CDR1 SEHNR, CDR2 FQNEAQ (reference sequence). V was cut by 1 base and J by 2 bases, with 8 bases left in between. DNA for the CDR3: TGTGCCAGCAGCTTAGGGCAGGTAAACACTGAAGCTTTCTTT. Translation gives CASSLGQVNTEAFF.

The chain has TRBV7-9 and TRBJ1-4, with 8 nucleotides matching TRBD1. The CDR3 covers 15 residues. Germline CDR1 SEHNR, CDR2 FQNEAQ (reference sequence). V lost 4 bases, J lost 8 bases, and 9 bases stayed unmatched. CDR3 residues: CASSSDRARGEKLFF. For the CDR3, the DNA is TGTGCCAGCAGCTCGGACAGGGCCCGGGGGGAAAAACTGTTTTTT.

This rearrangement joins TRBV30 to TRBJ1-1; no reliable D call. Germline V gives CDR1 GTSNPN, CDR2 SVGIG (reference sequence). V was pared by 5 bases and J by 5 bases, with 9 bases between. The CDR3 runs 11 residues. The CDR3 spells CAWDQRTEAFF. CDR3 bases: TGTGCCTGGGATCAGAGGACTGAAGCTTTCTTT.

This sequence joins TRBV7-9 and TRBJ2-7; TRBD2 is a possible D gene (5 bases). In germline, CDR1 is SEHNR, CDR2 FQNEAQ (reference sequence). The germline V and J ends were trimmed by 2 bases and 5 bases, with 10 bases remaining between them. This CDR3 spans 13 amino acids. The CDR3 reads CASSLSGEHEQYF. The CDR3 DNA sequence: TGTGCCAGCAGCTTAAGCGGCGAACACGAGCAGTACTTC.

The CDR3 here is CASSPSTGVNEQFF. The CDR3 region has the DNA TGTGCCAGCTCACCATCGACAGGCGTTAATGAGCAGTTCTTC. This chain connects TRBV18 to TRBJ2-1, with D perhaps matching TRBD1 (6 bases). The germline V gene encodes CDR1 KGHSH and CDR2 LQKENI. Trimming removed 2 bases at V and 7 bases at J, with 12 bases between. The CDR3 has 14 amino acids.

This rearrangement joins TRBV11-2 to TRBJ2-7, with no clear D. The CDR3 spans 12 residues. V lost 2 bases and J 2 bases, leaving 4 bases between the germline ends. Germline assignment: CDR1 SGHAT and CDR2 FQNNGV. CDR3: CASSLLAYEQYF. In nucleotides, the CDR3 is TGTGCCAGCAGCTTACTCGCCTACGAGCAGTACTTC.

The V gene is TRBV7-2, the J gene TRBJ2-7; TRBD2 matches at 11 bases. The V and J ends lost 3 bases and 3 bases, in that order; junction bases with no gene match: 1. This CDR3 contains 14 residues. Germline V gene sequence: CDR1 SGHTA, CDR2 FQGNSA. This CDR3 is CASSLTSGDYEQYF. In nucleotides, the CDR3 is TGTGCCAGCAGCTTGACTAGCGGGGACTACGAGCAGTACTTC.

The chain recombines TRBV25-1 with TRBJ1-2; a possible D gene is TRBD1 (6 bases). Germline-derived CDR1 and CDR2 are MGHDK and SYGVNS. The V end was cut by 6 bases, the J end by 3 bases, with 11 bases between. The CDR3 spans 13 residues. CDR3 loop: CASRGDIDYGYTF. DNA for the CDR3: TGTGCCAGCAGGGGGGACATCGACTATGGCTACACCTTC.

CDR3 loop: CASSRARSSYEQYF. As DNA, the CDR3 is TGTGCCAGCAGTCGAGCGAGGAGCTCCTACGAGCAGTACTTC. The chain has TRBV6-5 and TRBJ2-7; D ambiguous. V gave up 5 bases and J gave up 0 bases, with 11 bases separating them. Per germline, CDR1 MNHEY and CDR2 SVGAGI. This CDR3 contains 14 residues.

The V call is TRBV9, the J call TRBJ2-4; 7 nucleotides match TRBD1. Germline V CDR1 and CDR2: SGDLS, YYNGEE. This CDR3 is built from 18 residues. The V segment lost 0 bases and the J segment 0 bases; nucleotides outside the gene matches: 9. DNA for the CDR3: TGTGCCAGCAGCGTAGGAGGGGGACAGAACCTAGCCAAAAACATTCAGTACTTC. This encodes CASSVGGGQNLAKNIQYF.

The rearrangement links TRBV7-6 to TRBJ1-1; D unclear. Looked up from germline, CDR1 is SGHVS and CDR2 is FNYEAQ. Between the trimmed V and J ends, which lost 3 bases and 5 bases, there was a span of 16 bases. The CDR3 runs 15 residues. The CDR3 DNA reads TGTGCCAGCAGCTTGAATCAAGGTCGCGGGACTGAAGCTTTCTTT. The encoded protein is CASSLNQGRGTEAFF.

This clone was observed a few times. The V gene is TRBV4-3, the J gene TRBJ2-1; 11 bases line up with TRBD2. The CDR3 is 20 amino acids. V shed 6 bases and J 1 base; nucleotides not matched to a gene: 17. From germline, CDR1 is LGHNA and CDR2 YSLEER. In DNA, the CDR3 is TGCGCCAGCAGTCAATCCTTACTAGCGGGAGTAGTCCAGTCCTACAATGAGCAGTTCTTC. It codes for CASSQSLLAGVVQSYNEQFF.

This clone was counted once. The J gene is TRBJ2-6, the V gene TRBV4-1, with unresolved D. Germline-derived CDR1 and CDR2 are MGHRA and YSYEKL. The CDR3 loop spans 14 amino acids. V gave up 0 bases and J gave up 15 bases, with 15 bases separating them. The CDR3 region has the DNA TGCGCCAGCAGCCAAGATCGGGTCGTGACGGCCCTGACTTTC. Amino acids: CASSQDRVVTALTF.

The CDR3 protein is CASSPLITGTGNGYTF. DNA of the CDR3: TGTGCCAGCTCACCCCTAATTACCGGGACAGGGAATGGCTACACCTTC. The V gene is TRBV18, the J gene TRBJ1-2; TRBD1 aligns across 9 bases. The CDR3 loop spans 16 amino acids. CDR1 and CDR2 from the germline V gene are KGHSH and LQKENI. V was clipped by 3 bases and J by 6 bases; unmatched bases: 11.